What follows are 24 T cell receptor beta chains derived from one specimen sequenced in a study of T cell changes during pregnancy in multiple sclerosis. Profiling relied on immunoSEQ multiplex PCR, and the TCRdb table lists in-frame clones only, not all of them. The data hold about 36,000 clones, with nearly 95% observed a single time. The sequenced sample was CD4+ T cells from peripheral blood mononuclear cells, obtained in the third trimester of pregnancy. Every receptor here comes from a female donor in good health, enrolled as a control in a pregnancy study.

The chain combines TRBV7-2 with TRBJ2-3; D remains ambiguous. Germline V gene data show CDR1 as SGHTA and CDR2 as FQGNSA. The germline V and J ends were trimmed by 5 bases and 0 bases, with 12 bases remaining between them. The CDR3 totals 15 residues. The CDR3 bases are TGTGCCAGCAGCAGAGGCAGATTGAGCACAGATACGCAGTATTTT. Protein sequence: CASSRGRLSTDTQYF.

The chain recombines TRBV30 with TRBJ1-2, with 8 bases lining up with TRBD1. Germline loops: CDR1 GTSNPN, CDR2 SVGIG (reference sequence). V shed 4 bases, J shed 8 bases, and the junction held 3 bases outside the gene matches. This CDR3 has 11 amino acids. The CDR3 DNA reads TGTGCCTGGAACCCAGGGGGCGGCTACACCTTC. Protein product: CAWNPGGGYTF.

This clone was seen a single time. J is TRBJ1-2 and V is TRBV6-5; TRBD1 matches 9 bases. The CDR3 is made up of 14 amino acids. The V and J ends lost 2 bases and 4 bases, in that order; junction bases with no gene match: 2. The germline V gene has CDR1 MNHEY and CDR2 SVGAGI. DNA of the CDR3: TGTGCCAGCAGTTACCGGGGACAGGGCTATGGCTACACCTTC. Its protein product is CASSYRGQGYGYTF.

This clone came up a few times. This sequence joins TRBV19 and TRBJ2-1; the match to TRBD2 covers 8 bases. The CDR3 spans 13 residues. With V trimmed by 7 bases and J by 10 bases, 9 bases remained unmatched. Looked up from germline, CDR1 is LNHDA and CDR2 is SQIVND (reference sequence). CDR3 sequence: CASTGTRSREQFF. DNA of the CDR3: TGTGCCAGTACGGGGACTAGGTCGCGCGAGCAGTTCTTC.

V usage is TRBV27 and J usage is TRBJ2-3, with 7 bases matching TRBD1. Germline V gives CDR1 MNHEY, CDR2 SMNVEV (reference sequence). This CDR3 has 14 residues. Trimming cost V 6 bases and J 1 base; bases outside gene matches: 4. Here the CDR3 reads CASRRTGGTDTQYF. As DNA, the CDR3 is TGTGCCAGCAGAAGAACAGGGGGCACAGATACGCAGTATTTT.

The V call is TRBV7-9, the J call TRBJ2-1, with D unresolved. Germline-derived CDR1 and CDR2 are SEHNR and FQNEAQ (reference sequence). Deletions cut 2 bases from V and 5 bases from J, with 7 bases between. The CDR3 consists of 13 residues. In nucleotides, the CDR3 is TGTGCCAGCAGCTTAAATAGTGACAATGAGCAGTTCTTC. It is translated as CASSLNSDNEQFF.

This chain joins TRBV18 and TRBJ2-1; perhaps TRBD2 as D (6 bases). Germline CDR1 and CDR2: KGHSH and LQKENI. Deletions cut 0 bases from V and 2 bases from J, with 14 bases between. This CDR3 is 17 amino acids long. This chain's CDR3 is CASSPPGAGRTYNEQFF. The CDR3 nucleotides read TGTGCCAGCTCACCACCAGGGGCGGGACGGACCTACAATGAGCAGTTCTTC.

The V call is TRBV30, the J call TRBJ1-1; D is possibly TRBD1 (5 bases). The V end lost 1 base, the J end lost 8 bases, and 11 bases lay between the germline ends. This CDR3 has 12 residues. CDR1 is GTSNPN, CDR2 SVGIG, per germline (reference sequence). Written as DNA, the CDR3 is TGTGCCTGGAGTGCCCGGACATCCGAAGCTTTCTTT. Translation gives CAWSARTSEAFF.

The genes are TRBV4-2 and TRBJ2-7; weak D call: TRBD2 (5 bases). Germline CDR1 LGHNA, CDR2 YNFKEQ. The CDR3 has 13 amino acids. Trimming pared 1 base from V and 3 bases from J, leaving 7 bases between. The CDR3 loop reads CASSQGGYYEQYF. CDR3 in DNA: TGTGCCAGCAGCCAAGGCGGGTACTACGAGCAGTACTTC.

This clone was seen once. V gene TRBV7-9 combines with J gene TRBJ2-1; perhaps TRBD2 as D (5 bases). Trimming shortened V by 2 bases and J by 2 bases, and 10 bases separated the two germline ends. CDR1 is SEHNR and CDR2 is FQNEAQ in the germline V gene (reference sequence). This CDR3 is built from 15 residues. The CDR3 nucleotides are TGTGCCAGCAGCTTATCACGGACTCCCTACAATGAGCAGTTCTTC. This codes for CASSLSRTPYNEQFF. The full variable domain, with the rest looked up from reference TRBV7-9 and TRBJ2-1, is DTGVSQNPRHKITKRGQNVTFRCDPISEHNRLYWYRQTLGQGPEFLTYFQNEAQLEKSRLLSDRFSAERPKGSFSTLEIQRTEQGDSAMYLCASSLSRTPYNEQFFGPGTRLTVL.

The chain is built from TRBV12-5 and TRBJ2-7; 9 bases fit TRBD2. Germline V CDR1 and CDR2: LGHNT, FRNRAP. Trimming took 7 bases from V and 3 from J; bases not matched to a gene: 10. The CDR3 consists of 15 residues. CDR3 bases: TGTGCTAGTGCCTTTGGAGCGGGGGGCCGCTACGAGCAGTACTTC. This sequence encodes CASAFGAGGRYEQYF.

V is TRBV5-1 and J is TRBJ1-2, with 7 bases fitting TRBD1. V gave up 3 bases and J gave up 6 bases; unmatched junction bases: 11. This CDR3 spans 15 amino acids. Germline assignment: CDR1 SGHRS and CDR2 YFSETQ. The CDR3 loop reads CASSSTGTETNGYTF. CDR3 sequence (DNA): TGCGCCAGCAGCTCAACCGGGACAGAGACCAATGGCTACACCTTC.

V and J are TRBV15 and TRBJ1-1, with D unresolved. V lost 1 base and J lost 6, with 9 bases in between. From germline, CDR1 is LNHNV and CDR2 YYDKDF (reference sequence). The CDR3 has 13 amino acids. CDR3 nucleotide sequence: TGTGCCACCAGCAGAGGGGCCCTTTCTGAAGCTTTCTTT. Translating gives CATSRGALSEAFF.

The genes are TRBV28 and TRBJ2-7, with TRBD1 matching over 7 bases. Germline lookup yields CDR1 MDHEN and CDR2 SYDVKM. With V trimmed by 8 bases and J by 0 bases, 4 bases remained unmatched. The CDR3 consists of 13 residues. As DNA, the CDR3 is TGTGCCAGCCTGGGGGACAGCTCCTACGAGCAGTACTTC. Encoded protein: CASLGDSSYEQYF.

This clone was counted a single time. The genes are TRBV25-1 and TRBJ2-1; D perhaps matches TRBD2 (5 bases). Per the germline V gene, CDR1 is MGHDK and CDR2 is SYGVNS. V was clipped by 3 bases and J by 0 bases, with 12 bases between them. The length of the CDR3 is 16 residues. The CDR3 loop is CASSEASGSSYNEQFF. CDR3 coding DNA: TGTGCCAGCAGTGAGGCCAGCGGAAGCTCCTACAATGAGCAGTTCTTC.

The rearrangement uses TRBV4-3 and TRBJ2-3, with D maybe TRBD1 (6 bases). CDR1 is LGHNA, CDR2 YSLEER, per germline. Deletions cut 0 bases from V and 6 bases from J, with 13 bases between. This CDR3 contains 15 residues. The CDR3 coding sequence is TGCGCCAGCAGCCAAGAGGAACTCCAGGGGGATACGCAGTATTTT. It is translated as CASSQEELQGDTQYF.

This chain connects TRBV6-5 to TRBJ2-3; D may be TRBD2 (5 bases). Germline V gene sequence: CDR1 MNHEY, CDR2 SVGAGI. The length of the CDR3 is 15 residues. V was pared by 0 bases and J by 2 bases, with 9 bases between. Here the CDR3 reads CASSYSGADTDTQYF. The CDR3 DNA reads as TGTGCCAGCAGTTACTCGGGAGCAGACACAGATACGCAGTATTTT.

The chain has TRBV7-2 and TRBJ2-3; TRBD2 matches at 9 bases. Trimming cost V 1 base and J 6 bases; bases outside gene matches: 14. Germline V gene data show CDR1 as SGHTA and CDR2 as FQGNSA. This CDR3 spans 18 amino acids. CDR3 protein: CASSLVAATSGRRDTQYF. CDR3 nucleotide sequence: TGTGCCAGCAGCTTAGTCGCGGCTACTAGCGGGCGGAGGGATACGCAGTATTTT.

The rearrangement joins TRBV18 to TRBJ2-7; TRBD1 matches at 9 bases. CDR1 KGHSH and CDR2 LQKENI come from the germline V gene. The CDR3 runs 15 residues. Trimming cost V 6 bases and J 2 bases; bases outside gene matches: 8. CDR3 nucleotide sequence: TGTGCCAGCTCGCCGTTGGACAGGGGCACCTACGAGCAGTACTTC. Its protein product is CASSPLDRGTYEQYF.

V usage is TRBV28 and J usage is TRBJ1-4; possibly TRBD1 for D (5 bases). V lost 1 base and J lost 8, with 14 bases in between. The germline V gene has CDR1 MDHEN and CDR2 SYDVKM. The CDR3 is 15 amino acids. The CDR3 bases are TGTGCCAGCAGTTTATTTGGGCCAGGGAAGGAAAAACTGTTTTTT. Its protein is CASSLFGPGKEKLFF.

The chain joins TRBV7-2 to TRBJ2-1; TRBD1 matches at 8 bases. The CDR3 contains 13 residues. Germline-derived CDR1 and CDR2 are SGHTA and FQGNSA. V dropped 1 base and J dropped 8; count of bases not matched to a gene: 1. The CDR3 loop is CASSLGQGYEQFF. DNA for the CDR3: TGTGCCAGCAGCTTAGGACAGGGGTATGAGCAGTTCTTC.

Written as DNA, the CDR3 is TGTGCCAGCAGCCGGAAGAACGCAGGGACTAATAGTCCGACCCAGTACTTC. Translation gives CASSRKNAGTNSPTQYF. This rearrangement joins TRBV14 to TRBJ2-5; 7 bases fit TRBD2. Germline V CDR1 and CDR2: SGHDN, FVKESK. V trimming: 4 bases; J trimming: 7 bases; junction bases outside the gene matches: 18. CDR3 length: 17 amino acids. Looking up the rest from reference TRBV14 and TRBJ2-5 gives the full variable domain: EAGVTQFPSHSVIEKGQTVTLRCDPISGHDNLYWYRRVMGKEIKFLLHFVKESKQDESGMPNNRFLAERTGGTYSTLKVQPAELEDSGVYFCASSRKNAGTNSPTQYFGPGTRLLVL.

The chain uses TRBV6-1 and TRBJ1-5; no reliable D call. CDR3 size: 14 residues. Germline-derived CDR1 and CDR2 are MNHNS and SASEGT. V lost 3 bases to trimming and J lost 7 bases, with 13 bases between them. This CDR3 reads CASSDGIVYQPQHF. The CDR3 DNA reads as TGTGCCAGCAGTGACGGTATAGTCTACCAGCCCCAGCATTTT.

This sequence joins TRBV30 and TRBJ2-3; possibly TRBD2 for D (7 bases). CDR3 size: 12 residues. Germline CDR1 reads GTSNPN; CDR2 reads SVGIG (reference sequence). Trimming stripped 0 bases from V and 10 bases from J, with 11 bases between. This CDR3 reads CAWSVTGGAQYF. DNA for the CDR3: TGTGCCTGGAGTGTAACGGGGGGCGCGCAGTATTTT.